These T cell receptor beta chains were read from a single sample in a study of cytomegalovirus exposure and HLA in healthy donors. Using immunoSEQ multiplex PCR, the repertoire was profiled, and TCRdb retains in-frame clones only, with some absent. The sample contains roughly 240,000 clones, just under 80% of which appear only once. The sequenced sample was PBMCs. The source is a boy aged 10-17 years in good health and CMV-seronegative. CDR3s include the opening cysteine and the closing phenylalanine or tryptophan. Clone size is shown for a subset of rows, as once, few, many or a class of expanded clone.

>TRBV7-8|-|TRBJ2-3
CASSRPPTGVRDTQYF
>TRBV27|-|TRBJ2-3
CASSYTGGTDTQYF
>TRBV2|-|TRBJ1-6
CASSDRDYNSPLHF
>TRBV30|-|TRBJ2-1
CAWCLLAGGEQFF
>TRBV11-2|-|TRBJ2-5
CASSPGREKGRETQYF
>TRBV29-1|-|TRBJ1-2
CSVELAPAWNGYTF
>TRBV15|-|TRBJ1-5
CATSRVQGSNQPQHF
>TRBV6-1|-|TRBJ2-6
CASSEFWVKGGLAGANVLTF
>TRBV13|-|TRBJ2-5
CASSPGLAETQYF
>TRBV29-1|-|TRBJ2-7
CSVRDRSHEQYF
>TRBV5-1|-|TRBJ2-7
CASSLGWRGYEQYF
>TRBV6-5|-|TRBJ1-5
CASSTLSGQPQHF
>TRBV9|-|TRBJ1-2
CASSVGNRQHWGYGYTF
>TRBV5-8|few|TRBJ2-1
CASSLGDSSYNEQFF
>TRBV5-1|-|TRBJ2-3
CASSLQGATTTDTQYF
>TRBV29-1|-|TRBJ2-1
CSVELVQLYNEQFF
>TRBV11-3|-|TRBJ1-1
CASSLGQGGTEAFF
>TRBV29-1|-|TRBJ1-2
CSVLKMDRGIYGYTF
>TRBV4-2|-|TRBJ2-3
CASSQDRARLTTDTQYF
>TRBV6-5|-|TRBJ2-7
CASSYSASGSYEQYF
>TRBV7-9|-|TRBJ1-2
CASSWGGQAYNYGYTF
>TRBV6-5|few|TRBJ2-5
CASSYDVAGRTQYF
>TRBV11-3|once|TRBJ1-4
CASSRDREGEKLFF